This T cell receptor (beta chain) was retrieved from a study of beta chain features in type 1 diabetes. Study context: The number of sorted cells examined across all samples was some 100 million.

Expressed TCRB transcripts got sequenced, as all isolated RNA was reverse transcribed. Measured with immunoSEQ multiplex PCR; TCRdb has only the in-frame clones, and not every one. The sample shows 310,000 or so clones, 15% of them seen only once. In the case of this clone: Its target is unknown.

The ends lost 1 base at V and 1 base at J; junction bases unmatched: 3. The germline gives CDR1 SGHTA, CDR2 FQGNSA. The CDR3 is 15 amino acids. General observations from the study: Any HLA type influence on TCRB rearrangement was left unresolved here. The naive, central memory and Treg TCRB repertoires looked more alike in patients than they did in healthy donors. Patients with Type 1 diabetes showed moderately but significantly shorter TCRB CDR3s in all four CD4+ subsets.

The V call is TRBV7-2, the J call TRBJ2-7; 8 bases map to TRBD1. Source material: naive CD4+ T cells from blood. This receptor was obtained from a man younger than 30 with type 1 diabetes. In nucleotides, the CDR3 is TGTGCCAGCAGCTTAGTAGGGGACAGGTCCTACGAGCAGTACTTC. This codes for CASSLVGDRSYEQYF.